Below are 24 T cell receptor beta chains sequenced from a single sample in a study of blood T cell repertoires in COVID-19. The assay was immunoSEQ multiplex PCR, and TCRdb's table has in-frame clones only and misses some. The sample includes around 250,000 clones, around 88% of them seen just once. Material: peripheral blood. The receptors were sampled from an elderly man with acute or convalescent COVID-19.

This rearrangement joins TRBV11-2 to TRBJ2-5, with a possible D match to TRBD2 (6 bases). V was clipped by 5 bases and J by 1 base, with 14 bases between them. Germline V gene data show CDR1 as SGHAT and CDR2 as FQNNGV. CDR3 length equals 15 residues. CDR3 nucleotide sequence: TGTGCCAGCAGCACGGGACTTCCACCCCAAGAGACCCAGTACTTC. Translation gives CASSTGLPPQETQYF.

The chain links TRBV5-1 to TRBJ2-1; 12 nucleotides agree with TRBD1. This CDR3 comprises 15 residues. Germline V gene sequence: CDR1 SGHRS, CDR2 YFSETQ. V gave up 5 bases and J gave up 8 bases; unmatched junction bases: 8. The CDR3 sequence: CASSTGTGGRYEQFF. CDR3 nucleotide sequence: TGCGCCAGCAGTACCGGGACAGGGGGCCGCTATGAGCAGTTCTTC.

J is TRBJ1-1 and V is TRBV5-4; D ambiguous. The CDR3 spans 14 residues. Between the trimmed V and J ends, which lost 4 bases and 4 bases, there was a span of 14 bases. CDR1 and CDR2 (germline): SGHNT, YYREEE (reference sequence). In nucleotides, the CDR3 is TGTGCCAGCAGCCCCTCAGCGGACTCCACTGAAGCTTTCTTT. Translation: CASSPSADSTEAFF.

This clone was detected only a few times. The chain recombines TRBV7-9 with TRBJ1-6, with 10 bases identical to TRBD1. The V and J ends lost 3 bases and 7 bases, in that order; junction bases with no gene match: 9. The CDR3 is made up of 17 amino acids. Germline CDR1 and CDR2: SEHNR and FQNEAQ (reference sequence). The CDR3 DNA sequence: TGTGCCAGCAGCTTTGAGTCTGGGGACAGGGGAAATTCACCCCTCCACTTT. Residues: CASSFESGDRGNSPLHF.

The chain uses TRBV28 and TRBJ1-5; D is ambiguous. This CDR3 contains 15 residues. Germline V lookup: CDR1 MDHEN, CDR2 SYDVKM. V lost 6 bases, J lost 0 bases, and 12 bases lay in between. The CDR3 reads CASSPLLDSNQPQHF. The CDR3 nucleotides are TGTGCCAGCAGCCCCCTCTTAGATAGCAATCAGCCCCAGCATTTT. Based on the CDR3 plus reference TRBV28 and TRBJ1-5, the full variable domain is DVKVTQSSRYLVKRTGEKVFLECVQDMDHENMFWYRQDPGLGLRLIYFSYDVKMKEKGDIPEGYSVSREKKERFSLILESASTNQTSMYLCASSPLLDSNQPQHFGDGTRLSIL.

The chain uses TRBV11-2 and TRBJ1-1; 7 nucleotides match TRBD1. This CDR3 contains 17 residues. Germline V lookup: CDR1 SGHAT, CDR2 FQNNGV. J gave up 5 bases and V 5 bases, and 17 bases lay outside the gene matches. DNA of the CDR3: TGTGCCAGCAGCGCCTTCAAAATAACAGGGGTGCGGACTGAAGCTTTCTTT. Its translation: CASSAFKITGVRTEAFF. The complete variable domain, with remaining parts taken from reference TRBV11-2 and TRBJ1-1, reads EAGVAQSPRYKIIEKRQSVAFWCNPISGHATLYWYQQILGQGPKLLIQFQNNGVVDDSQLPKDRFSAERLKGVDSTLKIQPAKLEDSAVYLCASSAFKITGVRTEAFFGQGTRLTVV.

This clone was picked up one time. Here the CDR3 reads CASSPRAGELFF. The CDR3 region has the DNA TGTGCCAGCAGTCCCAGGGCCGGGGAGCTGTTTTTT. The rearrangement joins TRBV28 to TRBJ2-2, with D maybe TRBD1 (5 bases). The V end was cut by 5 bases, the J end by 6 bases, with 7 bases between. The V gene's germline CDR1 is MDHEN and CDR2 SYDVKM. There are 12 residues in the CDR3.

CDR3 DNA: TGTGCCAGCTCAGTTGGCCAGAACCAAGAGACCCAGTACTTC. This sequence encodes CASSVGQNQETQYF. This sequence joins TRBV28 and TRBJ2-5; D not certain. The CDR3 totals 14 residues. V was cut by 8 bases and J by 0 bases, with 13 bases left in between. Germline CDR1 is MDHEN and CDR2 is SYDVKM.

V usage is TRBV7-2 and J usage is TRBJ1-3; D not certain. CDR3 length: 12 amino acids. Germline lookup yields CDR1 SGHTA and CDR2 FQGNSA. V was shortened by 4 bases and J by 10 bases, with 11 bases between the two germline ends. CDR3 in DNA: TGTGCCAGCAGCTCTCTACTCTCTACCATATATTTT. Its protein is CASSSLLSTIYF.

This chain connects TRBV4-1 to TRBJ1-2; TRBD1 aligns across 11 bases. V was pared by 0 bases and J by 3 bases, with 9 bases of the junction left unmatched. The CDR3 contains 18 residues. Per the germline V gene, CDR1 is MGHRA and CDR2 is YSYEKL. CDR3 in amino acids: CASSQDPWDRGTDYGYTF. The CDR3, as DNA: TGCGCCAGCAGCCAAGATCCGTGGGACAGGGGGACGGACTATGGCTACACCTTC.

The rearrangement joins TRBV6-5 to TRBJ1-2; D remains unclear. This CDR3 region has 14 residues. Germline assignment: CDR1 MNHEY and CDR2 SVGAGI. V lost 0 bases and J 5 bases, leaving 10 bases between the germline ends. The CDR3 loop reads CASSYSAAIYGYTF. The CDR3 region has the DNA TGTGCCAGCAGTTACTCTGCGGCCATTTATGGCTACACCTTC.

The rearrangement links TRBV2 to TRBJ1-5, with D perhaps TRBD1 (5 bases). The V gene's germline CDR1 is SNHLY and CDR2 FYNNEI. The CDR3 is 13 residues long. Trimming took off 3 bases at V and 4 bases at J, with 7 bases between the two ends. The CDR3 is CASSDRDNQPQHF. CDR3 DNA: TGTGCCAGCAGTGACAGGGATAATCAGCCCCAGCATTTT.

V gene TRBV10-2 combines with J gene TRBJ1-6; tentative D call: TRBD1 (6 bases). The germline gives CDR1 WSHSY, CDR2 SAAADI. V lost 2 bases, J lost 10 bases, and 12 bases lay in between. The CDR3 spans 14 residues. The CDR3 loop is CASSEQGMKSPLHF. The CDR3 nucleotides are TGCGCCAGCAGTGAGCAGGGGATGAAGTCACCCCTCCACTTT.

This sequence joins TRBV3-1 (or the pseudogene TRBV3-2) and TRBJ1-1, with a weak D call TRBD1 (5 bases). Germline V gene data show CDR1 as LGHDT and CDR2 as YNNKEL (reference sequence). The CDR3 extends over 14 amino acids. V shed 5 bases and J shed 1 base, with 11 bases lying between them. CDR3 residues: CASSSYGQNTEAFF. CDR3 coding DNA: TGTGCCAGCAGCTCATACGGACAGAACACTGAAGCTTTCTTT.

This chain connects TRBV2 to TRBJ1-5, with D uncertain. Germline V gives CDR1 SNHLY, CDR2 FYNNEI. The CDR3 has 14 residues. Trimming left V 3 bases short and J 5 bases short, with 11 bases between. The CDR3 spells CASSDGGRYQPQHF. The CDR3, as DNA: TGTGCCAGCAGTGATGGAGGACGGTATCAGCCCCAGCATTTT.

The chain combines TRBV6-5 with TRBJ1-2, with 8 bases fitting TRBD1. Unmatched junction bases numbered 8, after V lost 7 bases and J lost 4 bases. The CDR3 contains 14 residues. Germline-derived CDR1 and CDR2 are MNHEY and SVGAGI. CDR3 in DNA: TGTGCCAGCACCCCGAGGACAGGGAGCTATGGCTACACCTTC. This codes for CASTPRTGSYGYTF.

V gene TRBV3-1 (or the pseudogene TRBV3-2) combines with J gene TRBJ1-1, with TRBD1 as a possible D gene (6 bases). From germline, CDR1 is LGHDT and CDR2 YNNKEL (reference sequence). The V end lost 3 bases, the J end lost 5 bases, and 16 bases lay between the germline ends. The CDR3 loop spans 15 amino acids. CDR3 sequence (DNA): TGTGCCAGCAGCCACACAACAGGGAGGGCAACTGAAGCTTTCTTT. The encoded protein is CASSHTTGRATEAFF.

CDR3 sequence: CASSLLGGLLNSPLHF. The CDR3 DNA follows: TGTGCCAGCAGCTTGTTGGGAGGCCTCCTCAATTCACCCCTCCACTTT. This chain uses TRBV5-4 with TRBJ1-6; no reliable D call. Between the trimmed V and J ends, which lost 1 base and 7 bases, there was a span of 15 bases. CDR1 and CDR2 (germline): SGHNT, YYREEE (reference sequence). The CDR3 runs 16 residues.

The CDR3 spells CASSLDPRTRGLEQYF. DNA of the CDR3: TGTGCCAGCAGCTTAGACCCCCGAACGCGGGGGCTCGAGCAGTACTTC. The chain couples TRBV7-8 to TRBJ2-7; tentatively, D is TRBD2 (7 bases). CDR3 length: 16 residues. Germline V gene sequence: CDR1 SGHVS, CDR2 FQNEAQ. The V end lost 1 base, the J end lost 6 bases, and 19 bases lay between the germline ends.

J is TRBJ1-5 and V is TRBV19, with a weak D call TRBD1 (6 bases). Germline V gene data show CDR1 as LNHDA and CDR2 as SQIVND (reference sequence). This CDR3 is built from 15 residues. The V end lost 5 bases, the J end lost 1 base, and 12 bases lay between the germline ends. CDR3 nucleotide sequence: TGTGCCAGTAGTGTACAGGGTGGGAGCAATCAGCCCCAGCATTTT. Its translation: CASSVQGGSNQPQHF.

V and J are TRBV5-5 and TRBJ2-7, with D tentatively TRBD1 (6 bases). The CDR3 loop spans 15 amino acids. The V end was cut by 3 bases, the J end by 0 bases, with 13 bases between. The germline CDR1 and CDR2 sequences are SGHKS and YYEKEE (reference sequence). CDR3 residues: CASSSRDTSSYEQYF. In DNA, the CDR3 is TGTGCCAGCAGCTCCCGGGACACTAGCTCCTACGAGCAGTACTTC.

CDR3 protein: CASSLEQGLGYTF. CDR3 nucleotide sequence: TGTGCCAGCAGCTTGGAACAGGGGCTTGGCTACACCTTC. This sequence joins TRBV5-4 and TRBJ1-2; 7 bases match TRBD1. From germline, CDR1 is SGHNT and CDR2 YYREEE (reference sequence). The CDR3 loop spans 13 amino acids. V shed 0 bases and J 7 bases; nucleotides not matched to a gene: 3.

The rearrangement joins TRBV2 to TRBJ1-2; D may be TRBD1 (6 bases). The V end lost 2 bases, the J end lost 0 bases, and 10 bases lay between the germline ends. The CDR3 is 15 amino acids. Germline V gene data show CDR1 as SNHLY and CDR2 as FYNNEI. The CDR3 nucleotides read TGTGCCAGCAGTGAATATCGGACAGCTAACTATGGCTACACCTTC. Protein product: CASSEYRTANYGYTF.

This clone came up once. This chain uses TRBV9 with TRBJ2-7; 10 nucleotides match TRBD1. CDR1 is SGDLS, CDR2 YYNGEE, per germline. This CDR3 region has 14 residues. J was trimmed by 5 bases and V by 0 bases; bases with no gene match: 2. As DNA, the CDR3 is TGTGCCAGCAGCGTAGAGGGACAGGGGAACGAGCAGTACTTC. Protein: CASSVEGQGNEQYF. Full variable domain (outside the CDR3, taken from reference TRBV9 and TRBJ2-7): DSGVTQTPKHLITATGQRVTLRCSPRSGDLSVYWYQQSLDQGLQFLIQYYNGEERAKGNILERFSAQQFPDLHSELNLSSLELGDSALYFCASSVEGQGNEQYFGPGTRLTVT.